The present entry profiles one TCR beta chain with its context. The sample holds one count of this clone. Its antigen is not yet known. The record has no base qualities; no much larger clone is one base away. The trim is 5 bases for V and 1 base for J, with a gap of 6 bases between the germline ends. From the cysteine through the phenylalanine, the CDR3 covers 14 amino acids. This entry keeps only the CDR3 DNA: 42 bases, framed from base 1. Reading the germline V gene gives CDR1 SGHAT and CDR2 FQNNGV. The source of the sample is a study of T cell changes during pregnancy in multiple sclerosis (dated by TCRdb to 2018 to 2020). A note on the overall study: The study looked at changes in the T cell repertoire across pregnancy in women with multiple sclerosis.

Libraries came from the immunoSEQ multiplex PCR assay. As stored in TCRdb, this immuneACCESS dataset retains in-frame rearrangements with V and J assigned. A fraction of the clones does not appear; measured against another copy, unresolved V genes explain less than half of the discrepancy, and the remainder lacks a known reason. The sample contains approximately 58,000 clones, about 90% of them found a single time. The ten largest account for 0.15% to 0.2% of the sample. The specimen was CD4+ T cells from peripheral blood mononuclear cells, collected after pregnancy. The chain employs TRBV11-2 and TRBJ2-6, with the D gene not clear enough to name. The origin of this receptor is a female donor in good health, enrolled as a control in a pregnancy study. The CDR3 amino acid sequence is: CASSPFSGANVLTF. The DNA is TGTGCCAGCAGCCCCTTTTCTGGGGCCAACGTCCTGACTTTC.